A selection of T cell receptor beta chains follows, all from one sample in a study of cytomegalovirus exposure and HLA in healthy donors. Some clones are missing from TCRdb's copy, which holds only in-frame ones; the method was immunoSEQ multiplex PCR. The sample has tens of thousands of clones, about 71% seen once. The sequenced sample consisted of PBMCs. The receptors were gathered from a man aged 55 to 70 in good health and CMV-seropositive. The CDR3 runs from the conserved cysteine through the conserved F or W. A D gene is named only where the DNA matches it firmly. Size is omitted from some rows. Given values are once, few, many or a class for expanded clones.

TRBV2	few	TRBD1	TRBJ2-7	CASSERGQGLWTYEQYF
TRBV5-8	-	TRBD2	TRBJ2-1	CASSLDRAGAYNEQFF
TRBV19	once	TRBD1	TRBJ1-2	CASSLQGRYGYTF
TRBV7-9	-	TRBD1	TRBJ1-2	CASSLGQGHYGYTF
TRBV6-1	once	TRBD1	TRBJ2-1	CASSLGSADRDEQFF
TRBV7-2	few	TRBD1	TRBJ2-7	CASSLEGTGREQYF
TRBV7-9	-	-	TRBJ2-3	CASSSPSSAASTDTQYF
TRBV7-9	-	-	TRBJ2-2	CASSPPGWGNTGELFF
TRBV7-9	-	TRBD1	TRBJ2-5	CASSSRQGETQYF
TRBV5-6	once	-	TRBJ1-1	CASSITRGSLNTEAFF
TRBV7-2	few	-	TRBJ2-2	CASSFPPGEGFVNTGELFF
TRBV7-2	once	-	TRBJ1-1	CASSLASFMNTEAFF
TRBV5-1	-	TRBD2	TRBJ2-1	CASSWAGGDYSYNEQFF
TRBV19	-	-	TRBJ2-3	CASNKQKGAGRTDTQYF
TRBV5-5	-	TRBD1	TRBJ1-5	CASSLEGGTSNQPQHF
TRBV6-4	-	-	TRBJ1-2	CASSDSEGAGGYTF
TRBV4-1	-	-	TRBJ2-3	CASSLQASTNTDTQYF
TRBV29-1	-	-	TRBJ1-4	CSVGANIGANEKLFF
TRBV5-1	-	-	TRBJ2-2	CASLAFGGANTGELFF
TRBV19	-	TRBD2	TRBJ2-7	CASSIKASGSYEQYF
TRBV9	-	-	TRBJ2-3	CASSVANGLSADTQYF
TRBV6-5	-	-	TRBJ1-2	CASSYAPPNYGYTF
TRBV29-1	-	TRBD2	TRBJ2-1	CSAKTSGGLSYNEQFF
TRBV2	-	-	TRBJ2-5	CASSNSKRETQYF
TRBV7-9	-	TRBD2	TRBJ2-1	CASSSLAGGPYNEQFF
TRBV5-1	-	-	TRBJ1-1	CASSLGQTWGTEAFF
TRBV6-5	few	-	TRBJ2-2	CASREYRRLGGELFF
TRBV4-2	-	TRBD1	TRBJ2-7	CASSAGQAAYEQYF
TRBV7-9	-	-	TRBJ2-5	CASQLAQETQYF
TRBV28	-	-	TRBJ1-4	CASTLNEKLFF
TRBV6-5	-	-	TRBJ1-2	CASSYPNRDGYTF
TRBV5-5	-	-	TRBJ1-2	CASSLATGQPYGYTF
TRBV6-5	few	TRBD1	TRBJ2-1	CASSPGTVNEQFF
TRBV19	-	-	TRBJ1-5	CASSSDRVGNQPQHF
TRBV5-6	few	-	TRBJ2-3	CASSLRSGRESGGQYF
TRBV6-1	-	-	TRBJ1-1	CATPGHMMNTEAFF
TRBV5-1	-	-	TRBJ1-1	CASSLFPRTVNTEAFF
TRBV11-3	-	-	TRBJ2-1	CASSPQETYNEQFF
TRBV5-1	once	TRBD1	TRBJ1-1	CASTKTGWAEAFF
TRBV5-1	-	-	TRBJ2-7	CASSFPSDEQYF
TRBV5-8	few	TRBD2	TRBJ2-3	CASSFGLAGGSTDTQYF
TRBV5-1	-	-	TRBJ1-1	CASSLQGETEAFF
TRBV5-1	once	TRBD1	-	CASSLGDRSYEQYF
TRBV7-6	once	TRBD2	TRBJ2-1	CASSLAGGRSYNEQFF
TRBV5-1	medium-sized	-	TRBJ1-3	CASSLAGTGNTIYF
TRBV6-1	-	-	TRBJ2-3	CASSEAGAPKDTQYF
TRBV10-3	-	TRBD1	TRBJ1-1	CAISDPGTGGVSPEAFF
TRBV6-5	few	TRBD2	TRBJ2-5	CASSYGDYQETQYF
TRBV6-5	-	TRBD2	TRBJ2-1	CASSPGLAGAYEQFF
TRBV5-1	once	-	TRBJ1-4	CASSLPNEKLFF
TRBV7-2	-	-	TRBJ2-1	CASSGSRGSYNEQFF
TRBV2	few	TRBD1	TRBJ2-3	CASSEGDRVHTQYF
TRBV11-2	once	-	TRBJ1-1	CASSLYSGGYTEAFF
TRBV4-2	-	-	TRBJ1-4	CASSQVQGLNEKLFF
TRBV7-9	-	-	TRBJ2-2	CASSLEGAGELFF